This TCR beta chain was identified in a study of T cell repertoires in cytomegalovirus infection (dated by TCRdb to about 2019). Notes on the research overall: The HLA type of each donor mattered for the analysis, because public TCR beta signatures pointed to carriage of CMV infection along with the matching HLA type.

The sequencing machine was an Illumina HiSeq 1500. Starting from the raw public reads, TCRdb applied fastp trimming at Q25, assembled clones with MiXCR and retained in-frame beta chains. All rows with the same CDR3 protein become a single entry with the most common DNA and genes. Here the sample has roughly 300,000 distinct CDR3 sequences; roughly 25% occur a single time. Together, the top ten hold around 13% of the sample. As for this clonotype: Its antigen is not yet known. Per-nucleotide qualities are absent, and no much larger clonotype sits a single base away.

In the germline V gene (reference sequence), CDR1 corresponds to SEHNR and CDR2 to FQNEAQ. Its CDR3 holds 15 amino acids, cysteine through phenylalanine. Left in the record is the CDR3 DNA by itself, 45 bases read in frame from the first base. V loses 1 base, J loses 2 bases, and the germline ends lie 12 bases apart. Summary of the overall study and its limitations: The ex vivo response was dominated by HLA-C-restricted CMV-specific TCR beta clonotypes, and the single most frequent clonotype in two of eight donors was supplied by these HLA-C-restricted clonotypes. In both this cohort and an independent cohort of a few hundred donors, the cumulative frequency of public TCR beta family members distinguished carriers of CMV infection plus the relevant HLA type.

The origin of this receptor is a human donor in good health (CMV status not recorded). Some clones in this sample may be carry-over from other donors' samples. Sequencing was performed on PBMCs. Recombination joined TRBV7-9 with TRBJ2-7; too little of a D gene remains to name it. The DNA sequence is as follows: TGTGCCAGCAGCTTAGGAGACTCAATCCCCTACGAGCAGTACTTC. Its protein product is CASSLGDSIPYEQYF.